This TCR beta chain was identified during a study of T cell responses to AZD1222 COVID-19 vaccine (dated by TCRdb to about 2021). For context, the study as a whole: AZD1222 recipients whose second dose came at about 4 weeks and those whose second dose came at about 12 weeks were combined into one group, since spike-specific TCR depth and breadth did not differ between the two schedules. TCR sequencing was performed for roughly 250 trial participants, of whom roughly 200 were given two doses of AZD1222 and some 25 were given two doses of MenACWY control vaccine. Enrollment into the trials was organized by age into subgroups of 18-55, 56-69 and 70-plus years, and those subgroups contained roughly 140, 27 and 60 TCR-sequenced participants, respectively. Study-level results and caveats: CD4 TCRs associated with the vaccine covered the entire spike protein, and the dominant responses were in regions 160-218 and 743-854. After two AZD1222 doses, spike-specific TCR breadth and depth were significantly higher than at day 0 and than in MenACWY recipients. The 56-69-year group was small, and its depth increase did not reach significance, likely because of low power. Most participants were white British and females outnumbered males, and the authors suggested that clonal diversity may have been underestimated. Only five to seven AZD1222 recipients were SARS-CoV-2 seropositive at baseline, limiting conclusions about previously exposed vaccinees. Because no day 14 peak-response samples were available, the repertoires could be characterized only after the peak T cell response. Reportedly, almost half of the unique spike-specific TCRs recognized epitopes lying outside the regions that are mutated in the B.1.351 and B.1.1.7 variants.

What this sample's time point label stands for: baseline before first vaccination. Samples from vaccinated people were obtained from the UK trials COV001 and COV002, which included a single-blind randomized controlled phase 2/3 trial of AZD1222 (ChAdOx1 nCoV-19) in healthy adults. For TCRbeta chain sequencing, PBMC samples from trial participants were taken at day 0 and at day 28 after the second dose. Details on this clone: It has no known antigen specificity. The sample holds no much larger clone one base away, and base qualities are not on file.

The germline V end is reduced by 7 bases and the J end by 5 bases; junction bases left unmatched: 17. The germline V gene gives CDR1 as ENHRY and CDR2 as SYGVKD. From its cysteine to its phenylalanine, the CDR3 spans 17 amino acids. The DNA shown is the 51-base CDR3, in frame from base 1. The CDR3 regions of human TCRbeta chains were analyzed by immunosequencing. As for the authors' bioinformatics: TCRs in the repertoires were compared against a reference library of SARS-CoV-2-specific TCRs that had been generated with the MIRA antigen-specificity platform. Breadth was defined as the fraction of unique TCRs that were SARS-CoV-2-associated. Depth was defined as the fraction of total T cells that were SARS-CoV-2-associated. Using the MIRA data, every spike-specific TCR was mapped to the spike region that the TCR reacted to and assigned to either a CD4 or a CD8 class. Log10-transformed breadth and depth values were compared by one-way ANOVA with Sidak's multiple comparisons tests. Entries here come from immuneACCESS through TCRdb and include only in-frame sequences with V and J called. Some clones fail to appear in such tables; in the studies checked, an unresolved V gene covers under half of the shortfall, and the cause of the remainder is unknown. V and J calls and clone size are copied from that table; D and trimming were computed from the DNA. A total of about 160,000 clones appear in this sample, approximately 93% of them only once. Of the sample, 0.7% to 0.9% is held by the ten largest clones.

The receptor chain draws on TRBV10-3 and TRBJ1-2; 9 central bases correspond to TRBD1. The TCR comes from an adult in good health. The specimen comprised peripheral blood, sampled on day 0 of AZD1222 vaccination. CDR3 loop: CAINPGQGIRLAYGYTF. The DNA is TGTGCCATCAATCCAGGACAGGGGATTAGATTGGCGTATGGCTACACCTTC.